Each of the 27 T cell receptor beta chains below was sequenced from the same sample in a study of T cells in Graves' hyperthyroidism and ophthalmopathy. RNA transcripts yielded amplified TCR beta CDR3 regions. In the first-round RT-PCR of the TCR CDR3, the HTBI primer set was used. TCRdb re-called the multiplex PCR reads through MiXCR, storing one row per CDR3 protein. The profile shows about 250,000 distinct CDR3 sequences, over 20% of them singletons. The sequenced sample was blood. The receptors stem from a woman aged 40 to 50 with Graves' ophthalmopathy.

This clonotype was recorded at least ten times. The rearrangement uses TRBV5-1 and TRBJ2-2; D might be TRBD1 or TRBD2, each matching 5 bases. The CDR3 loop spans 15 amino acids. V lost 1 base, J lost 5 bases, and 12 bases lay in between. Germline V gene lookup returns CDR1 SGHRS and CDR2 YFSETQ. The CDR3 sequence: CASSLRTGATGELFF. CDR3 DNA: TGCGCCAGCAGCTTGAGGACCGGGGCGACCGGGGAGCTGTTTTTT.

This clonotype was seen at least ten times. The gene calls are TRBV20-1 and TRBJ2-1; 11 bases fit TRBD2. The germline V gene encodes CDR1 DFQATT and CDR2 SNEGSKA (reference sequence). The CDR3 runs to 14 residues. V lost 4 bases and J lost 6; bases outside the gene matches: 5. In DNA, the CDR3 is TGCAGTGCTACCACTAGCGGGAGTTTCAATGAGCAGTTCTTC. Its translation is CSATTSGSFNEQFF.

In its sample, this clonotype was seen a few times. The chain joins TRBV3-1 to TRBJ1-5; the D is unclear. The V and J ends lost 1 base and 2 bases respectively, with 9 bases between them. CDR1 LGHDT and CDR2 YNNKEL come from the germline V gene (reference sequence). The CDR3 runs to 15 residues. In DNA, the CDR3 is TGTGCCAGCAGCCAAGCCGGCCAGGGCAATCAGCCCCAGCATTTT. Encoded protein: CASSQAGQGNQPQHF. The full variable domain, with the rest looked up from reference TRBV3-1 and TRBJ1-5, is DTAVSQTPKYLVTQMGNDKSIKCEQNLGHDTMYWYKQDSKKFLKIMFSYNNKELIINETVPNRFSPKSPDKAHLNLHINSLELGDSAVYFCASSQAGQGNQPQHFGDGTRLSIL.

This clonotype showed up just once. The chain links TRBV6-5 to TRBJ2-7; D tentatively fits TRBD1 or TRBD2 (5 bases each). CDR1 and CDR2 from the germline V gene are MNHEY and SVGAGI. V was shortened by 2 bases and J by 6 bases, with 17 bases between the two germline ends. The CDR3 is 15 amino acids. The CDR3 DNA reads as TGTGCCAGCAGTTACCAAGGGGCCTCCGCGGGCGAGCAGTACTTC. The encoded protein is CASSYQGASAGEQYF.

As to this clonotype: Given a much more abundant clone one base away, this may be a read error. V usage is TRBV27 and J usage is TRBJ2-3; D perhaps matches TRBD2 (6 bases). Germline V gene sequence: CDR1 MNHEY, CDR2 SMNVEV (reference sequence). The CDR3 consists of 14 residues. The V end lost 5 bases, the J end lost 4 bases, and 13 bases lay between the germline ends. The CDR3 spells CASSRTMGADTQYF. DNA of the CDR3: TGTGCCAGCAGTCGGACTATGGGGGCAGATACGCAGTATTTT.

This clonotype showed up many times. V usage is TRBV20-1 and J usage is TRBJ2-2; D assignment may be TRBD1 or TRBD2 (5 bases each). This CDR3 is built from 14 residues. Germline V gene lookup returns CDR1 DFQATT and CDR2 SNEGSKA (reference sequence). Trimming took off 6 bases at V and 1 base at J, with 12 bases between the two ends. CDR3 region: CSAPGTENTGELFF. In nucleotides, the CDR3 is TGCAGTGCCCCCGGGACCGAGAACACCGGGGAGCTGTTTTTT.

This clonotype was recorded at least ten times. The chain combines TRBV19 with TRBJ1-5, with 12 nucleotides matching TRBD1. CDR1 is LNHDA and CDR2 is SQIVND in the germline V gene (reference sequence). There are 15 residues in the CDR3. The trim removed 5 bases at V and 9 bases at J, leaving 8 bases unmatched. The CDR3 is CASSPGQGARGPQHF. In nucleotides, the CDR3 is TGTGCCAGTAGTCCGGGACAGGGGGCGCGCGGGCCCCAGCATTTT.

This clonotype was counted at least ten times. DNA for the CDR3: TGCGCCAGCAGCTTGGGAGGGTGGGGGGCCGAGAGCTCCTACGAGCAGTACTTC. This gives the protein CASSLGGWGAESSYEQYF. The V call is TRBV5-1, the J call TRBJ2-7; possibly TRBD1 or TRBD2 for D (6 bases each). Looked up from germline, CDR1 is SGHRS and CDR2 is YFSETQ. The germline V and J ends were trimmed by 0 bases and 0 bases, with 19 bases remaining between them. This CDR3 region has 18 residues.

This clonotype was observed many times. The CDR3 sequence is CASSYQPTGAGNTIYF. The CDR3, as DNA: TGTGCCAGCAGTTACCAGCCGACAGGTGCCGGAAACACCATATATTTT. This rearrangement joins TRBV6-5 to TRBJ1-3, with D possibly matching TRBD1 (6 bases). The CDR3 contains 16 residues. V was pared by 2 bases and J by 4 bases, with 15 bases between. The germline V gene has CDR1 MNHEY and CDR2 SVGAGI.

This clonotype was seen ten or more times. This rearrangement joins TRBV19 to TRBJ1-1; no clear D gene. Looked up from germline, CDR1 is LNHDA and CDR2 is SQIVND (reference sequence). The CDR3 spans 14 residues. V lost 3 bases and J 3 bases, leaving 11 bases between the germline ends. CDR3 residues: CASSIQQKDTEAFF. The CDR3 DNA reads as TGTGCCAGTAGTATTCAACAGAAGGACACTGAAGCTTTCTTT.

Ten or more counts support this clonotype. The genes are TRBV29-1 and TRBJ1-1; the D is unclear. CDR1 and CDR2 from the germline V gene are SQVTM and ANQGSEA. The length of the CDR3 is 12 residues. Trimming took off 8 bases at V and 1 base at J, with 11 bases between the two ends. CDR3 DNA: TGCAGCACGCGAAGAGGGAACACTGAAGCTTTCTTT. Translated: CSTRRGNTEAFF.

This clonotype was detected ten times or more. V usage is TRBV28 and J usage is TRBJ2-7; TRBD2 matches at 8 bases. Germline values: CDR1 MDHEN, CDR2 SYDVKM. The CDR3 spans 18 residues. V gave up 5 bases and J gave up 0 bases; unmatched junction bases: 15. The DNA for the CDR3 is TGTGCCAGCAGTCCCCCCCCTGGGGCGGGAGGAAGCTCCTACGAGCAGTACTTC. This gives the protein CASSPPPGAGGSSYEQYF.

The CDR3 nucleotides read TGCAGTGCTAGACTAGCGGGAGTCCCCTACGAGCAGTACTTC. Translated: CSARLAGVPYEQYF. This chain connects TRBV20-1 to TRBJ2-7; 10 bases are a match to TRBD2. The CDR3 is 14 amino acids. Trimming took 2 bases from V and 2 from J; bases not matched to a gene: 3. Germline assignment: CDR1 DFQATT and CDR2 SNEGSKA (reference sequence).

This clonotype was detected ten times or more. V usage is TRBV30 and J usage is TRBJ1-1; D is unresolved. From germline, CDR1 is GTSNPN and CDR2 SVGIG (reference sequence). Trimming left V 3 bases short and J 7 bases short, with 12 bases between. The CDR3 consists of 12 residues. The CDR3 sequence is CAWSLSQDEAFF. Written as DNA, the CDR3 is TGTGCCTGGAGCCTTAGTCAGGATGAAGCTTTCTTT.

This clonotype was picked up many times. The rearrangement links TRBV20-1 to TRBJ2-7, with D possibly matching TRBD2 (5 bases). Trimming shortened V by 0 bases and J by 3 bases, and 9 bases separated the two germline ends. Germline lookup yields CDR1 DFQATT and CDR2 SNEGSKA (reference sequence). This CDR3 has 13 amino acids. The CDR3 DNA is TGCAGTGCTAGAGAAAGACGGGACTACGAGCAGTACTTC. Translation: CSARERRDYEQYF.

The table lists this clonotype with many counts. The rearrangement uses TRBV6-1 and TRBJ1-1; D remains ambiguous. Looked up from germline, CDR1 is MNHNS and CDR2 is SASEGT. V was cut by 6 bases and J by 5 bases, with 13 bases left in between. This CDR3 has 13 amino acids. For the CDR3, the DNA is TGTGCCAGCAGAGGACCGGGCGGGACTGAAGCTTTCTTT. Translation gives CASRGPGGTEAFF.

There are many counts of this clonotype. This chain joins TRBV11-3 and TRBJ2-5; 7 nucleotides match TRBD2. Germline V gene lookup returns CDR1 SGHNT and CDR2 YENEEA. J lost 2 bases, V lost 3 bases, and 6 bases had no gene match. The CDR3 contains 15 residues. The CDR3 DNA sequence: TGTGCCAGCAGCTTGGGGGGGAGTTTTCAAGAGACCCAGTACTTC. Translated, it gives CASSLGGSFQETQYF.

The sample holds many counts of this clonotype. The chain recombines TRBV3-1 with TRBJ1-2, with 8 bases that match TRBD1. Germline CDR1 LGHDT, CDR2 YNNKEL (reference sequence). This CDR3 comprises 15 residues. With V trimmed by 4 bases and J by 3 bases, 7 bases remained unmatched. The CDR3 loop reads CASSPRTGWDYGYTF. For the CDR3, the DNA is TGTGCCAGCAGCCCTCGGACAGGGTGGGACTATGGCTACACCTTC.

The chain carries TRBV27 and TRBJ1-3, with D possibly TRBD1 on 5 matching bases. Trimming left V 7 bases short and J 4 bases short, with 23 bases between. This CDR3 is 17 amino acids long. The V gene's germline CDR1 is MNHEY and CDR2 SMNVEV (reference sequence). This CDR3 is CASIGTSQGGAGNTIYF. CDR3 nucleotides: TGTGCCAGCATAGGAACGTCGCAGGGAGGTGCCGGAAACACCATATATTTT.

This clonotype was detected ten times or more. Since a much larger clone is just one base distant, this may be a read error. This CDR3 fails to terminate in the conserved phenylalanine or tryptophan, so it likely reflects a read error. V usage is TRBV20-1 and J usage is TRBJ1-1; D remains unclear. Germline V gene lookup returns CDR1 DFQATT and CDR2 SNEGSKA (reference sequence). The CDR3 sequence is 11 residues long. The germline V and J ends were trimmed by 0 bases and 4 bases, with 3 bases remaining between them. The CDR3 protein is CSARDLTEAFL. The CDR3 nucleotides read TGCAGTGCTAGAGACCTCACTGAAGCTTTCCTT.

On this clonotype itself: One junction end disagrees with the germline gene, perhaps due to a read error. V and J are TRBV10-3 and TRBJ2-7; TRBD2 matches 7 bases. There are 14 residues in the CDR3. The germline CDR1 and CDR2 sequences are ENHRY and SYGVKD. CDR3 nucleotides: TGTGCCAGCAGTGACCGGGAGGTTCCCTACGAGCAGTACTTC. Protein: CASSDREVPYEQYF.

In its sample, this clonotype was seen a few times. The V and J genes are TRBV6-1 and TRBJ2-7, with D uncertain. Trimming took off 0 bases at V and 6 bases at J, with 6 bases between the two ends. This CDR3 comprises 12 residues. The germline CDR1 and CDR2 sequences are MNHNS and SASEGT. The CDR3 sequence is CASSEAAGEQYF. The CDR3, as DNA: TGTGCCAGCAGTGAAGCGGCTGGCGAGCAGTACTTC.

This clonotype has a count of ten or more. The gene calls are TRBV6-5 and TRBJ2-2; the D gene is possibly TRBD2 (6 bases). The germline gives CDR1 MNHEY, CDR2 SVGAGI. Trimming removed 0 bases from V and 0 bases from J, with 11 bases in between. The CDR3 contains 17 residues. DNA for the CDR3: TGTGCCAGCAGTTACTCTGGGGCGGGATCGAACACCGGGGAGCTGTTTTTT. Amino acids: CASSYSGAGSNTGELFF.

This clonotype was observed many times. The chain combines TRBV20-1 with TRBJ2-5, with D perhaps matching TRBD1 (6 bases). The CDR3 extends over 13 amino acids. Germline CDR1 DFQATT, CDR2 SNEGSKA (reference sequence). V dropped 1 base and J dropped 4 bases, with 10 bases sitting between them. The CDR3 reads CSARVGARETQYF. The CDR3, as DNA: TGCAGTGCTAGAGTGGGGGCGCGAGAGACCCAGTACTTC.

V and J are TRBV4-1 and TRBJ2-7; a weak D match, TRBD2 (5 bases). CDR3 size: 15 residues. Germline V gene lookup returns CDR1 MGHRA and CDR2 YSYEKL. With 0 bases removed from V and 0 bases from J, the gap between germline ends came to 9 bases. The CDR3: CASSQEQRSSYEQYF. In DNA form, the CDR3 reads TGCGCCAGCAGCCAAGAACAGCGGAGCTCCTACGAGCAGTACTTC.

This clonotype was detected ten times or more. V is TRBV20-1 and J is TRBJ2-5, with D perhaps given as TRBD1 or TRBD2 (6 bases each). CDR3 length: 14 residues. The V gene lost 7 bases and the J gene lost 0 bases, with 15 bases spanning the gap. Looked up from germline, CDR1 is DFQATT and CDR2 is SNEGSKA (reference sequence). CDR3 region: CSVPRGRDQETQYF. CDR3 nucleotide sequence: TGCAGTGTTCCCCGGGGGCGGGACCAAGAGACCCAGTACTTC.

The chain combines TRBV2 with TRBJ2-2, with a possible D match to TRBD1 (6 bases). This CDR3 comprises 13 residues. Germline V gives CDR1 SNHLY, CDR2 FYNNEI. V was pared by 7 bases and J by 4 bases, with 10 bases between. CDR3 region: CASKGESTGELFF. The DNA for the CDR3 is TGTGCCAGCAAGGGGGAGTCCACCGGGGAGCTGTTTTTT.